Below, 18 T cell receptor beta chains from the same sample are listed, as sequenced in a study of T cell repertoires in ileal Crohn's disease. Regarding time point: inflamed ileum from the surgical specimen. Sequencing used immunoSEQ multiplex PCR; TCRdb keeps in-frame clones, though not all of them. The table lists about 14,000 clones, roughly 80% of them singletons. Sequencing was done on a sample of ileal tissue. These receptors were collected from an adult with Crohn's disease.

V and J are TRBV27 and TRBJ2-1; 8 nucleotides match TRBD1. J was trimmed by 8 bases and V by 5 bases; bases with no gene match: 23. Germline-derived CDR1 and CDR2 are MNHEY and SMNVEV (reference sequence). The CDR3 loop spans 19 amino acids. CDR3 coding DNA: TGTGCCAGCAGTCGCAGGTACTCCTCCGGGACAGGAGAGTTGCATGAGCAGTTCTTC. The encoded protein is CASSRRYSSGTGELHEQFF.

The gene calls are TRBV4-2 and TRBJ2-1; TRBD2 matches at 7 bases. J lost 3 bases, V lost 0 bases, and 5 bases had no gene match. CDR3 length: 16 residues. CDR1 and CDR2 from the germline V gene are LGHNA and YNFKEQ. The CDR3 DNA reads TGTGCCAGCAGCCAAGATCAGGCTAGCGGCTACAATGAGCAGTTCTTC. Translation gives CASSQDQASGYNEQFF.

This chain links TRBV30 with TRBJ2-3, with D perhaps being TRBD1 or TRBD2 (5 bases each). The CDR3 is 15 amino acids. The V gene's germline CDR1 is GTSNPN and CDR2 SVGIG (reference sequence). Trimming pared 5 bases from V and 0 bases from J, leaving 15 bases between. Here the CDR3 reads CAWERDGSSTDTQYF. DNA for the CDR3: TGTGCCTGGGAAAGGGACGGCTCAAGCACAGATACGCAGTATTTT.

Judged by abundance, this clone is large. The genes are TRBV6-4 and TRBJ1-2; D is ambiguous. Trimming left V 2 bases short and J 4 bases short, with 14 bases between. Germline loops: CDR1 MRHNA, CDR2 SNTAGT. This CDR3 has 15 amino acids. The CDR3 protein is CASSDTPQALYGYTF. The CDR3 nucleotides are TGTGCCAGCAGTGACACACCCCAAGCCCTCTATGGCTACACCTTC.

This sequence joins TRBV30 and TRBJ1-5; 8 nucleotides line up with TRBD1. V lost 0 bases, J lost 5 bases, and 6 bases stayed unmatched. Germline V gives CDR1 GTSNPN, CDR2 SVGIG (reference sequence). This CDR3 has 15 residues. CDR3 residues: CAWSVLAGGDQPQHF. CDR3 coding DNA: TGTGCCTGGAGTGTATTAGCAGGGGGCGATCAGCCCCAGCATTTT.

The chain is built from TRBV6-1 and TRBJ1-5, with 8 bases aligning to TRBD1. From germline, CDR1 is MNHNS and CDR2 SASEGT. The CDR3 has 15 residues. J gave up 2 bases and V 2 bases, and 2 bases lay outside the gene matches. CDR3 sequence (DNA): TGTGCCAGCAGTGAACAGGGGGCGGGCAATCAGCCCCAGCATTTT. This sequence encodes CASSEQGAGNQPQHF.

The gene calls are TRBV4-1 and TRBJ2-3; possible D gene TRBD2, 7 bases. This CDR3 comprises 18 residues. The germline V gene encodes CDR1 MGHRA and CDR2 YSYEKL. Trimming cost V 0 bases and J 2 bases, with 18 bases left between them. The CDR3 here is CASSQDLGAGEPTDTQYF. Here the CDR3 DNA reads TGCGCCAGCAGCCAAGATCTGGGGGCGGGGGAACCCACAGATACGCAGTATTTT.

The table lists this clone with a few counts. Other nucleotide sequences in the sample specify the same CDR3. The rearrangement links TRBV7-9 to TRBJ1-2; D may be TRBD1 (5 bases). In germline, CDR1 is SEHNR, CDR2 FQNEAQ (reference sequence). The CDR3 extends over 14 amino acids. Between the trimmed V and J ends, which lost 3 bases and 0 bases, there was a span of 8 bases. CDR3 sequence (DNA): TGTGCCAGCAGCTTGTCAGGGTCTAACTATGGCTACACCTTC. As protein: CASSLSGSNYGYTF. The full variable domain, in which reference TRBV7-9 and TRBJ1-2 provide the parts outside the CDR3, is DTGVSQNPRHKITKRGQNVTFRCDPISEHNRLYWYRQTLGQGPEFLTYFQNEAQLEKSRLLSDRFSAERPKGSFSTLEIQRTEQGDSAMYLCASSLSGSNYGYTFGSGTRLTVV.

The chain employs TRBV12-2 and TRBJ2-7; TRBD1, the D gene given by the table, was not confirmed from the DNA. TRBV12-2 is classified as a pseudogene. This CDR3 has 18 residues. CDR3: CASRLEPLQGRIPRRQYF. The CDR3 DNA sequence: TGTGCAAGTCGCTTAGAGCCGCTGCAGGGGAGAATTCCGCGTAGGCAGTACTTC.

This rearrangement joins TRBV21-1 to TRBJ1-4. TRBV21-1 is annotated as a pseudogene. This CDR3 region has 17 residues. The CDR3 loop is CASSKHRSGFGAEKLFF. The DNA of the CDR3 is TGTGCCAGCAGCAAACACAGGTCAGGTTTCGGGGCTGAAAAACTGTTTTTT.

The V and J genes are TRBV14 and TRBJ2-7, with 7 bases matching TRBD1. The CDR3 has 17 amino acids. Trimming at V came to 4 bases and at J to 1 base, leaving 13 bases not matched to a gene. CDR1 is SGHDN, CDR2 FVKESK, per germline. The CDR3 nucleotides are TGTGCCAGCAGCCCGCGCCGGGGACAGCGCAATTCCTACGAGCAGTACTTC. This sequence encodes CASSPRRGQRNSYEQYF. The full variable domain, completed using reference TRBV14 and TRBJ2-7, is EAGVTQFPSHSVIEKGQTVTLRCDPISGHDNLYWYRRVMGKEIKFLLHFVKESKQDESGMPNNRFLAERTGGTYSTLKVQPAELEDSGVYFCASSPRRGQRNSYEQYFGPGTRLTVT.

V gene TRBV12-5 combines with J gene TRBJ1-3; D might be TRBD1 (5 bases). Germline assignment: CDR1 LGHNT and CDR2 FRNRAP. V lost 2 bases, J lost 4 bases, and 15 bases lay in between. This CDR3 spans 16 amino acids. The CDR3 bases are TGTGCTAGTGGTTTGAGGTCGGGGCTCCAGGGAAACACCATATATTTT. Translation gives CASGLRSGLQGNTIYF.

Points on this clone: Other DNA variants within this sample encode the same CDR3. This chain joins TRBV9 and TRBJ2-1; 8 bases line up with TRBD1. The V gene's germline CDR1 is SGDLS and CDR2 YYNGEE. The CDR3 has 15 residues. J lost 1 base, V lost 4 bases, and 4 bases had no gene match. The CDR3 bases are TGTGCCAGCAGCCCGCGGGACAGGTCCTACAATGAGCAGTTCTTC. Translated, it gives CASSPRDRSYNEQFF. Filled out from reference TRBV9 and TRBJ2-1, the complete variable domain reads DSGVTQTPKHLITATGQRVTLRCSPRSGDLSVYWYQQSLDQGLQFLIQYYNGEERAKGNILERFSAQQFPDLHSELNLSSLELGDSALYFCASSPRDRSYNEQFFGPGTRLTVL.

This rearrangement joins TRBV18 to TRBJ2-7; 7 bases agree with TRBD2. The CDR3 runs to 16 residues. V trimming: 4 bases; J trimming: 1 base; junction bases outside the gene matches: 10. The germline V gene has CDR1 KGHSH and CDR2 LQKENI. The CDR3 sequence is CASSRDSISGSYEQYF. CDR3 nucleotide sequence: TGTGCCAGCTCACGAGACAGTATTAGCGGGTCCTACGAGCAGTACTTC.

The rearrangement links TRBV30 to TRBJ1-5, with D possibly matching TRBD1 (5 bases). Trimming pared 0 bases from V and 6 bases from J, leaving 9 bases between. Germline CDR1 and CDR2: GTSNPN and SVGIG (reference sequence). The CDR3 runs 13 residues. The CDR3 region has the DNA TGTGCCTGGAGTGTGAAGGGACGTCAGCCCCAGCATTTT. It codes for CAWSVKGRQPQHF. Using reference TRBV30 and TRBJ1-5 for the parts outside the CDR3, the full variable domain is SQTIHQWPATLVQPVGSPLSLECTVEGTSNPNLYWYRQAAGRGLQLLFYSVGIGQISSEVPQNLSASRPQDRQFILSSKKLLLSDSGFYLCAWSVKGRQPQHFGDGTRLSIL.

V and J are TRBV7-3 and TRBJ2-5, with D possibly matching TRBD2 (6 bases). CDR3 size: 16 residues. Trimming pared 2 bases from V and 1 base from J, leaving 14 bases between. Germline CDR1 and CDR2: SGHTA and FQGTGA. The CDR3 region has the DNA TGTGCCAGCAGCTTATCATCCGGGGGAGTCCAAGAGACCCAGTACTTC. It encodes CASSLSSGGVQETQYF.

This clone appeared a single time. A much larger clone lies one base from this, so it may be a read error. The CDR3: CASSQGAGAGYEQYF. Here the CDR3 DNA reads TGCGCCAGCAGCCAAGGGGCAGGGGCGGGCTACGAGCAGTACTTC. This chain joins TRBV4-1 and TRBJ2-7; D perhaps matches TRBD1 (6 bases). The germline gives CDR1 MGHRA, CDR2 YSYEKL. Trimming shortened V by 1 base and J by 3 bases, and 13 bases separated the two germline ends. The CDR3 runs to 15 residues.

The chain uses TRBV7-2 and TRBJ1-3; no clear D gene. The V and J ends lost 2 bases and 4 bases respectively, with 6 bases between them. The CDR3 has 13 residues. Germline CDR1 SGHTA, CDR2 FQGNSA. The CDR3 region is CASSLNNGNTIYF. The DNA of the CDR3 is TGTGCCAGCAGCTTAAATAACGGAAACACCATATATTTT.